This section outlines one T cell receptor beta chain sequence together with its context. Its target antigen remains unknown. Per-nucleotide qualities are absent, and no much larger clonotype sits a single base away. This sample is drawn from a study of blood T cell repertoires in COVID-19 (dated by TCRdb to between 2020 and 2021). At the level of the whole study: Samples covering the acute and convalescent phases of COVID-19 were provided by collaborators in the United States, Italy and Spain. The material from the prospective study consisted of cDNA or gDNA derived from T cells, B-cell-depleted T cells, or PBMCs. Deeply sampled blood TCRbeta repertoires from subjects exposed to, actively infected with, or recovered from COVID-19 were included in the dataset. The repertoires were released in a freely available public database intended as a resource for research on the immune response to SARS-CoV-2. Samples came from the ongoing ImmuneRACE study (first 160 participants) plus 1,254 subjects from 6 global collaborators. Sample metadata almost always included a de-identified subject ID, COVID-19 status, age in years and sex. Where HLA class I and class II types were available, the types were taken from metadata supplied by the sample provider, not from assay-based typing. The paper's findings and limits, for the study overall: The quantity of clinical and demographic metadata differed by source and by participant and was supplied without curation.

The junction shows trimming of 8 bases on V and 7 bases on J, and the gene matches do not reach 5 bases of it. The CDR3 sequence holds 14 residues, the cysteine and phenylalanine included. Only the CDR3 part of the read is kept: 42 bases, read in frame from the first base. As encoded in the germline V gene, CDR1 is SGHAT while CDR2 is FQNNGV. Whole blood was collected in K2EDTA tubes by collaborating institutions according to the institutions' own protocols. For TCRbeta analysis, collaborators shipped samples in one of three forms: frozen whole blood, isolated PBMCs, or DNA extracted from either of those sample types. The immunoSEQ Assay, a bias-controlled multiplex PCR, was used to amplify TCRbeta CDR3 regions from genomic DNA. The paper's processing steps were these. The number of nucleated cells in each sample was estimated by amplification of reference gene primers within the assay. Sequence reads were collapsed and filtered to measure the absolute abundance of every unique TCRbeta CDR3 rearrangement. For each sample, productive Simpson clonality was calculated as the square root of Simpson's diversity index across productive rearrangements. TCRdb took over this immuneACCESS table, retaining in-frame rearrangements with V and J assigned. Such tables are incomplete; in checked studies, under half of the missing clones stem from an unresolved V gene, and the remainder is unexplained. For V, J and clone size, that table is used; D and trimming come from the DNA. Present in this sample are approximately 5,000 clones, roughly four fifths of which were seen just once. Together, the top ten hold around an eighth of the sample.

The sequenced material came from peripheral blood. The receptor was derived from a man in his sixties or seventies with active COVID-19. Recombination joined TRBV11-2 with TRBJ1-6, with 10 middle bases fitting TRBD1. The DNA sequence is TGTGCCAGCCTCCGGGACAGGGGAAATTCACCCCTCCACTTT. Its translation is CASLRDRGNSPLHF.